A single sample is the source of the 20 T cell receptor beta chains below, sequenced in a study of shared clonotypes between healthy human individuals. Some clones are missing from TCRdb's copy, which holds only in-frame ones; the method was immunoSEQ multiplex PCR. The sample carries roughly 2,000,000 clones, over 85% recorded once. Positively selected for CCR7, the CD45RO-negative cells used as naive CD8 cells excluded terminally differentiated effector memory CD45RA+ cells. The sequenced material came from naive CD8+ T cells from PBMCs. These receptors originate from a man between 18 and 29 years old in good health. Some clones in this sample may be carry-over from other donors' samples.

V gene TRBV9 combines with J gene TRBJ2-5, with TRBD2 as a possible D gene (5 bases). The CDR3 covers 13 residues. Per the germline V gene, CDR1 is SGDLS and CDR2 is YYNGEE. V was pared by 7 bases and J by 5 bases, with 15 bases between. This CDR3 reads CASGNSGRETQYF. The CDR3 region has the DNA TGTGCCAGCGGCAACAGCGGCCGGGAGACCCAGTACTTC.

The CDR3 is CASRGTSGRGADTQYF. CDR3 bases: TGTGCCAGTAGGGGGACTAGCGGGAGGGGCGCAGATACGCAGTATTTT. The gene calls are TRBV19 and TRBJ2-3; 16 bases agree with TRBD2. Germline trimming cut 6 bases from V and 4 bases from J; bases unmatched to any gene: 4. Germline CDR1 LNHDA, CDR2 SQIVND (reference sequence). CDR3 length: 16 residues.

The genes are TRBV9 and TRBJ2-7; 14 bases align to TRBD2. The CDR3 is 16 residues long. Germline V lookup: CDR1 SGDLS, CDR2 YYNGEE. The V and J ends lost 3 bases and 1 base, in that order; junction bases with no gene match: 3. The CDR3: CASSEGTSGGSYEQYF. CDR3 in DNA: TGTGCCAGCAGCGAGGGGACTAGCGGGGGTTCCTACGAGCAGTACTTC.

The chain couples TRBV30 to TRBJ1-2; D unresolved. The germline V gene has CDR1 GTSNPN and CDR2 SVGIG (reference sequence). This CDR3 contains 14 residues. V lost 0 bases and J 6 bases, leaving 14 bases between the germline ends. CDR3 sequence: CAWSVLPGWDGYTF. The CDR3 DNA follows: TGTGCCTGGAGTGTACTCCCGGGCTGGGATGGCTACACCTTC.

The chain links TRBV19 to TRBJ2-7, with D possibly matching TRBD2 (6 bases). Germline V gene sequence: CDR1 LNHDA, CDR2 SQIVND (reference sequence). V was cut by 3 bases and J by 6 bases, with 12 bases left in between. The CDR3 length is 13 residues. The CDR3 protein is CASSMRWGGEQYF. CDR3 DNA: TGTGCCAGTAGTATGAGGTGGGGAGGCGAGCAGTACTTC. Together with reference TRBV19 and TRBJ2-7, the CDR3 gives the full variable domain: DGGITQSPKYLFRKEGQNVTLSCEQNLNHDAMYWYRQDPGQGLRLIYYSQIVNDFQKGDIAEGYSVSREKKESFPLTVTSAQKNPTAFYLCASSMRWGGEQYFGPGTRLTVT.

The chain joins TRBV7-3 to TRBJ2-3, with 7 bases identical to TRBD2. The CDR3 spans 16 residues. V dropped 1 base and J dropped 3; count of bases not matched to a gene: 7. Germline assignment: CDR1 SGHTA and CDR2 FQGTGA. For the CDR3, the DNA is TGTGCCAGCAGCTTAAAGGCACGGGGGGATACAGATACGCAGTATTTT. It encodes CASSLKARGDTDTQYF.

The chain links TRBV7-9 to TRBJ2-1; TRBD1 is a possible D gene (7 bases). There are 16 residues in the CDR3. The V end was cut by 5 bases, the J end by 3 bases, with 17 bases between. CDR1 and CDR2 from the germline V gene are SEHNR and FQNEAQ (reference sequence). For the CDR3, the DNA is TGTGCCAGCAGCCCTCTGGAGGGGGCCGGCTACAATGAGCAGTTCTTC. Translation: CASSPLEGAGYNEQFF.

The rearrangement uses TRBV28 and TRBJ2-7, with TRBD1 matching over 11 bases. V was clipped by 4 bases and J by 0 bases; unmatched bases: 2. Germline values: CDR1 MDHEN, CDR2 SYDVKM. This CDR3 is built from 15 residues. CDR3 loop: CASSWDRGISYEQYF. The CDR3 bases are TGTGCCAGCAGTTGGGACAGGGGGATCTCCTACGAGCAGTACTTC. Drawing the rest from reference TRBV28 and TRBJ2-7, the complete variable domain is DVKVTQSSRYLVKRTGEKVFLECVQDMDHENMFWYRQDPGLGLRLIYFSYDVKMKEKGDIPEGYSVSREKKERFSLILESASTNQTSMYLCASSWDRGISYEQYFGPGTRLTVT.

J is TRBJ1-1 and V is TRBV27; TRBD1 agrees at 7 bases. The V segment lost 5 bases and the J segment 1 base; nucleotides outside the gene matches: 4. This CDR3 spans 14 amino acids. The germline V gene has CDR1 MNHEY and CDR2 SMNVEV (reference sequence). The CDR3 loop is CASSEQGRNTEAFF. DNA of the CDR3: TGTGCCAGCAGTGAACAGGGGCGGAACACTGAAGCTTTCTTT.

The gene calls are TRBV5-4 and TRBJ2-7, with 10 nucleotides matching TRBD2. CDR1 is SGHNT, CDR2 YYREEE, per germline (reference sequence). Trimming took 8 bases from V and 6 from J; bases not matched to a gene: 8. CDR3 length equals 13 residues. The DNA for the CDR3 is TGTGCCAGTGGGGAGCTAGCGGGAGCCGAGCAGTACTTC. Protein: CASGELAGAEQYF.

This sequence joins TRBV10-3 and TRBJ2-1; 14 positions match TRBD2. V shed 3 bases and J 4 bases; nucleotides not matched to a gene: 8. CDR1 and CDR2 (germline): ENHRY, SYGVKD. The CDR3 length is 18 residues. This CDR3 is CAISELGTSGRAYNEQFF. DNA of the CDR3: TGTGCCATCAGTGAACTCGGGACTAGCGGGAGAGCGTACAATGAGCAGTTCTTC.

This chain uses TRBV19 with TRBJ2-7, with 10 bases matching TRBD2. The V gene end was trimmed by 5 bases and the J gene end by 6 bases; junction bases not matched to a gene: 7. This CDR3 has 14 amino acids. Looked up from germline, CDR1 is LNHDA and CDR2 is SQIVND (reference sequence). CDR3 nucleotide sequence: TGTGCCAGTAGTGACCTAGCGGGAGCTAGCGAGCAGTACTTC. Translated: CASSDLAGASEQYF.

The genes are TRBV4-1 and TRBJ2-7; the D gene is possibly TRBD2 (5 bases). This CDR3 spans 15 amino acids. The germline V gene has CDR1 MGHRA and CDR2 YSYEKL. Trimming pared 1 base from V and 2 bases from J, leaving 12 bases between. The CDR3 sequence is CASSQGPGMAYEQYF. The CDR3, as DNA: TGCGCCAGCAGCCAAGGGCCGGGGATGGCCTACGAGCAGTACTTC.

This clone was detected only once. The chain is built from TRBV19 and TRBJ2-2; D remains ambiguous. The germline V and J ends were trimmed by 4 bases and 6 bases, with 12 bases remaining between them. The V gene's germline CDR1 is LNHDA and CDR2 SQIVND (reference sequence). The CDR3 has 14 residues. The CDR3 loop is CASSKGSSPGELFF. The CDR3 DNA reads TGTGCCAGTAGTAAGGGTAGCAGTCCCGGGGAGCTGTTTTTT.

This chain uses TRBV7-2 with TRBJ2-7, with 7 bases matching TRBD2. Trimming at V came to 3 bases and at J to 0 bases, leaving 2 bases not matched to a gene. The CDR3 is 14 residues long. Germline-derived CDR1 and CDR2 are SGHTA and FQGNSA. CDR3: CASSFSGYSYEQYF. Written as DNA, the CDR3 is TGTGCCAGCAGCTTTAGCGGGTACTCCTACGAGCAGTACTTC.

V is TRBV27 and J is TRBJ2-1; D possibly uses TRBD1 or TRBD2 (5 bases each). CDR1 is MNHEY and CDR2 is SMNVEV in the germline V gene (reference sequence). V lost 0 bases, J lost 2 bases, and 8 bases lay in between. The CDR3 has 15 amino acids. The CDR3 here is CASSLSGAPYNEQFF. The CDR3 DNA reads as TGTGCCAGCAGTTTATCCGGGGCCCCCTACAATGAGCAGTTCTTC.

The chain links TRBV19 to TRBJ1-1; D is undetermined. The CDR3 length is 15 residues. The V gene lost 9 bases and the J gene lost 7 bases, with 24 bases spanning the gap. From germline, CDR1 is LNHDA and CDR2 SQIVND (reference sequence). CDR3 nucleotides: TGTGCCAGCGTGGGCGTCGGGAGACGCCTCGGTGAAGCTTTCTTT. Translation gives CASVGVGRRLGEAFF.

CDR3 residues: CASRPITSGEGYKQYF. Here the CDR3 DNA reads TGTGCCAGCAGACCCATAACTAGCGGTGAAGGTTATAAGCAGTACTTC. The chain uses TRBV28 and TRBJ2-7, with 8 bases aligning to TRBD2. The CDR3 contains 16 residues. The V segment lost 6 bases and the J segment 8 bases; nucleotides outside the gene matches: 18. Germline V gives CDR1 MDHEN, CDR2 SYDVKM.

The table lists this clone with a few counts. The chain recombines TRBV27 with TRBJ1-1; D remains ambiguous. The CDR3 covers 11 residues. V was trimmed by 8 bases and J by 11 bases, leaving 15 bases between them. Per the germline V gene, CDR1 is MNHEY and CDR2 is SMNVEV (reference sequence). CDR3 sequence (DNA): TGTGCCAGCCAAACCGCCGGTGACGCTTTCTTT. It yields the protein CASQTAGDAFF.

V and J are TRBV1 and TRBJ2-5. TRBV1 is recorded as a pseudogene. CDR3 size: 16 residues. CDR3 sequence: CTSSQEFHLLQETQYF. CDR3 nucleotide sequence: TGCACCAGCAGCCAAGAGTTTCACCTTTTGCAAGAGACCCAGTACTTC.